The 18 T cell receptor beta chains below all came from one sample that was sequenced in a study of prognosis after radiotherapy for stage I lung cancer. From genomic DNA, TCR beta CDR3 was amplified by two-round multiplex PCR. Initially, in first-round PCR, primers specific to each TRBV and TRBJ gene were used. TCRdb redid the calling of the multiplex PCR reads with MiXCR, one entry per CDR3 protein. Seen here are approximately 23,000 distinct CDR3 sequences, roughly 37% observed once, and the top ten hold approximately 50%. The sequenced sample was PBMCs, obtained before or after stereotactic body radiation therapy (not recorded which). These receptor sequences come from a donor aged 50 or older with non-small cell lung cancer.

Notes on this clonotype: A far larger clone is off by one base, so a read error is likely. The J gene is TRBJ2-1, the V gene TRBV7-9, with D perhaps matching TRBD1 (5 bases). The germline V gene has CDR1 SEHNR and CDR2 FQNEAQ (reference sequence). This CDR3 contains 14 residues. In DNA form, the CDR3 reads TGTGCCAGCAGCTTAACTCCAGGGCCAAATGAGCAGTTATTC. Translated: CASSLTPGPNEQLF.

In its sample, this clonotype was seen many times. The chain has TRBV5-6 and TRBJ2-5; 9 positions agree with TRBD1. Trimming took 4 bases from V and 4 from J; bases not matched to a gene: 5. The CDR3 extends over 14 amino acids. CDR1 and CDR2 from the germline V gene are SGHDT and YYEEEE. The CDR3 nucleotides read TGTGCCAGCAGCCGAGACAGGGGGAGAGAGACCCAGTACTTC. Residues: CASSRDRGRETQYF.

With respect to this clonotype: A clone one base away is much larger, so this may be a read error. The V gene is TRBV7-2, the J gene TRBJ2-5, with D unresolved. The CDR3 runs 14 residues. The germline V gene has CDR1 SGHTA and CDR2 FQGNSA. The V gene lost 4 bases and the J gene lost 8 bases, with 17 bases spanning the gap. DNA for the CDR3: TGTGCCAGCAGCTCTGGGTGGGCAGCTGATACCCAGTACTTC. The encoded protein is CASSSGWAADTQYF.

As for this clonotype: Germline and junction disagree at one end, which may indicate a read error. The rearrangement uses TRBV15 and TRBJ2-7; possible D gene TRBD1, 6 bases. The germline CDR1 and CDR2 sequences are LNHNV and YYDKDF (reference sequence). CDR3 length: 15 amino acids. The CDR3 DNA reads as TGTGCCACCATCAGATACACTGGGGACACCTACGAGCAGTACTTC. It encodes CATIRYTGDTYEQYF.

The chain carries TRBV12-3 or TRBV12-4 and TRBJ2-7; D perhaps matches TRBD2 (6 bases). Trimming left V 6 bases short and J 2 bases short, with 14 bases between. The CDR3 spans 14 residues. The CDR3 protein is CASSQFGGPYEQYF. The CDR3 DNA reads TGTGCCAGCAGCCAATTTGGAGGGCCCTACGAGCAGTACTTC.

This clonotype was seen many times. This chain uses TRBV6-1 with TRBJ2-3, with 9 bases aligning to TRBD2. The CDR3 runs to 16 residues. The germline V gene encodes CDR1 MNHNS and CDR2 SASEGT. After removal of 7 bases from V and 0 bases from J, the junction contained 8 bases not matched to a gene. CDR3 DNA: TGTGCCAGCACCCTCGGGACTAGCCCTAGCACAGATACGCAGTATTTT. Its protein is CASTLGTSPSTDTQYF.

In this sample, this clonotype turned up many times. The CDR3 nucleotides read TGCGCCAGCAGCCCGGGACAGGGGAATCAGCCCCAGCATTTT. It codes for CASSPGQGNQPQHF. This rearrangement joins TRBV5-1 to TRBJ1-5, with 10 bases that match TRBD1. The germline CDR1 and CDR2 sequences are SGHRS and YFSETQ. The junction had 2 bases not matched to a gene; V was cut back by 4 bases and J by 4 bases. The CDR3 loop spans 14 amino acids.

The chain employs TRBV11-2 and TRBJ1-1; tentatively, D is TRBD1 (5 bases). Trimming took off 3 bases at V and 8 bases at J, with 13 bases between the two ends. The CDR3 spans 13 residues. CDR1 is SGHAT, CDR2 FQNNGV, per germline. Written as DNA, the CDR3 is TGTGCCAGCAGCTTTGGGGGGTGGGCGGAAGCTTTCTTT. Translated, it gives CASSFGGWAEAFF.

The chain links TRBV6-9 to TRBJ1-2; 10 bases are shared with TRBD1. Per germline, CDR1 MNHGY and CDR2 SVAAGI. The J segment lost 7 bases and the V segment lost 3 bases, leaving 14 bases of the junction unmatched. There are 17 residues in the CDR3. The CDR3 DNA reads as TGTGCCAGCAGTTACTCTGTTTCGACAGGGGGCGAATCTGGCTACACCTTC. Translated, it gives CASSYSVSTGGESGYTF.

About this clonotype itself: This probably arose from a read error, given a far larger clone one base away. The chain uses TRBV7-2 and TRBJ1-1; no clear D gene. V lost 8 bases, J lost 0 bases, and 10 bases lay in between. The length of the CDR3 is 13 residues. In germline, CDR1 is SGHTA, CDR2 FQGNSA. The CDR3 is CASLRVMNTEAFF. The DNA of the CDR3 is TGTGCCAGCCTCCGGGTCATGAACACTGAAGCTTTCTTT.

The chain employs TRBV28 and TRBJ2-7; D gene unclear. The CDR3 totals 13 residues. V was cut by 3 bases and J by 3 bases, with 9 bases left in between. Germline V CDR1 and CDR2: MDHEN, SYDVKM. CDR3 protein: CASSFGLDYEQYF. The DNA of the CDR3 is TGTGCCAGCAGTTTCGGCCTAGACTACGAGCAGTACTTC.

A word on this clonotype: An end of the junction differs from the germline gene, which may be a read error. The chain employs TRBV28 and TRBJ1-5; D call uncertain. This CDR3 spans 16 amino acids. The germline CDR1 and CDR2 sequences are MDHEN and SYDVKM. The CDR3 sequence is CASSSTGKGSNQPKHF. CDR3 nucleotides: TGTGCCAGCAGTTCAACCGGGAAGGGCAGCAATCAGCCCAAGCATTTT.

This clonotype occurred many times. The chain combines TRBV5-1 with TRBJ2-3; TRBD2 might be the D (5 bases). Trimming pared 4 bases from V and 0 bases from J, leaving 15 bases between. Germline V gene lookup returns CDR1 SGHRS and CDR2 YFSETQ. CDR3 size: 16 residues. In DNA, the CDR3 is TGCGCCAGCAGCATGTCAGTGACTACTAGCACAGATACGCAGTATTTT. Translating gives CASSMSVTTSTDTQYF.

Concerning this clonotype: Its ends do not fully match the called genes, so a read error is possible. This rearrangement joins TRBV5-1 to TRBJ1-2; the D is unclear. The germline CDR1 and CDR2 sequences are SGHRS and YFSETQ. The CDR3 length is 15 residues. This chain's CDR3 is CASSLEEGLSYGYTF. In nucleotides, the CDR3 is TGCGCCAGCAGCTTGGAGGAAGGGCTAAGCTATGGCTACACATTC.

Ten or more counts support this clonotype. V and J are TRBV5-1 and TRBJ2-7, with 9 bases lining up with TRBD1. The length of the CDR3 is 15 residues. V trimming: 0 bases; J trimming: 4 bases; junction bases outside the gene matches: 5. CDR1 and CDR2 (germline): SGHRS, YFSETQ. CDR3 DNA: TGCGCCAGCAGCTTGGCCCTGGGACAGGGATACGAGCAGTACTTC. As protein: CASSLALGQGYEQYF.

This clonotype was seen many times. The chain links TRBV11-3 to TRBJ1-1; 12 bases match TRBD1. The V gene end was trimmed by 5 bases and the J gene end by 4 bases; junction bases not matched to a gene: 11. The CDR3 loop spans 17 amino acids. CDR1 is SGHNT and CDR2 is YENEEA in the germline V gene. CDR3 coding DNA: TGTGCCAGCAGCCCCGGAGGGACAGGGGGCATGAGCACTGAAGCTTTCTTT. Its translation is CASSPGGTGGMSTEAFF.

This clonotype appeared many times. V and J are TRBV20-1 and TRBJ2-4, with TRBD2 matching 12 bases. The trim removed 3 bases at V and 1 base at J, leaving 10 bases unmatched. CDR1 and CDR2 (germline): DFQATT, SNEGSKA (reference sequence). The CDR3 loop spans 18 amino acids. Here the CDR3 reads CSARGGLAGGRAKNIQYF. CDR3 sequence (DNA): TGCAGTGCTAGGGGGGGACTAGCGGGTGGGCGGGCCAAAAACATTCAGTACTTC.

As regards this clonotype: A much larger clone differs by one base, so this may be a read error. V gene TRBV18 combines with J gene TRBJ2-7; a possible D gene is TRBD2 (5 bases). The CDR3 contains 13 residues. Germline lookup yields CDR1 KGHSH and CDR2 LQKENI. The CDR3 bases are TGTGCCAGCTCTCTCAATTCCGACTACGAGCTGTACTTC. Encoded protein: CASSLNSDYELYF.